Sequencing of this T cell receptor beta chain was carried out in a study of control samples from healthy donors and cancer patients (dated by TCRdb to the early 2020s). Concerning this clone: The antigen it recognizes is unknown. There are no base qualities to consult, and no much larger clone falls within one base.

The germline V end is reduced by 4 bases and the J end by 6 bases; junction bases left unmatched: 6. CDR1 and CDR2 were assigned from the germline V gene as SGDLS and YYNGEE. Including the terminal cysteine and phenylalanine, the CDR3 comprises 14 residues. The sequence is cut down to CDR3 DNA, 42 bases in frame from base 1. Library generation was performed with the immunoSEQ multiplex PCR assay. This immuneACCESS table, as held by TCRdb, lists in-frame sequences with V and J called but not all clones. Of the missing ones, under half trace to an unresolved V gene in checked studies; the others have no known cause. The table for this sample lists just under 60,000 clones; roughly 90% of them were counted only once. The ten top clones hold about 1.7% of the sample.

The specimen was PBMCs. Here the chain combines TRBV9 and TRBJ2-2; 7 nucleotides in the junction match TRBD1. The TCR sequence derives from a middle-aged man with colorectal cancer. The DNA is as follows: TGTGCCAGCAGCCCATTTACAGGGGCCGGGGAGCTGTTTTTT. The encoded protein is CASSPFTGAGELFF.